The T cell receptor beta chain described here comes from a study of T-cell reconstitution after alpha-beta-depleted transplantation in children. Study outcomes and limitations: Most T-cell counts and diversity one year after the transplant came from T cells that were newly produced.

About this clonotype: Antigen unknown.

Trimming stripped 1 base from V and 2 bases from J, with 11 bases between. Germline values: CDR1 SEHNR, CDR2 FQNEAQ (reference sequence). The CDR3 runs 15 residues. TCRbeta library preparation incorporated unique molecular identifiers. MiXCR was run by TCRdb on the PCR reads, yielding one entry per CDR3 protein. Here the sample spans approximately 500,000 distinct CDR3 sequences, 25% to 30% being singletons. This clonotype originated in a boy under three years old with Wiskott-Aldrich syndrome, due to receive a stem cell transplant. Material: PBMCs, obtained before TCRalphabeta/CD19-depleted stem cell transplant. This chain joins TRBV7-9 and TRBJ1-2, with D possibly TRBD1 on 6 matching bases. CDR3 nucleotides: TGTGCCAGCAGCTTAGACGAGGGGGTGAACTATGGCTACACCTTC. It specifies CASSLDEGVNYGYTF.